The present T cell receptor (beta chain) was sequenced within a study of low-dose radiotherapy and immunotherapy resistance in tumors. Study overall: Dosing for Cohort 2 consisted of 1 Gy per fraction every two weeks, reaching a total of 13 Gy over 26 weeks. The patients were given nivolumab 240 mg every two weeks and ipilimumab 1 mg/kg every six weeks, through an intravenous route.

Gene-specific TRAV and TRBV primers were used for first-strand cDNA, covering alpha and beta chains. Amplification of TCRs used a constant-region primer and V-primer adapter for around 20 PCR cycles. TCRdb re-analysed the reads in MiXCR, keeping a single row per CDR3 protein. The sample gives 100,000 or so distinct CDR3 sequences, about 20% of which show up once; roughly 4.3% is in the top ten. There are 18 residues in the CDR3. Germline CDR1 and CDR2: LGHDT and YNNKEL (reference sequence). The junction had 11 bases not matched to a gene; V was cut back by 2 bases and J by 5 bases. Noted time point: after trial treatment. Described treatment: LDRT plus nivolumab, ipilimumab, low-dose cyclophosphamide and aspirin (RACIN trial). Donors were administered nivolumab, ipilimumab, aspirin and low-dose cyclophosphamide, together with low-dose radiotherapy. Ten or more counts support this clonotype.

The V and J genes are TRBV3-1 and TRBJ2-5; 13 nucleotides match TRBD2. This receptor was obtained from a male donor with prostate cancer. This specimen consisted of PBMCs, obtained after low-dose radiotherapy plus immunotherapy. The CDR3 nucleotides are TGTGCCAGCAGCCAACCGGGGGAACTAGCGGGGGGGCCCGAGACCCAGTACTTC. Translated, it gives CASSQPGELAGGPETQYF.